The 19 T cell receptor beta chains in this list originate from one sample, sequenced in a study of blood T cell repertoires in COVID-19. Profiled with immunoSEQ multiplex PCR; TCRdb holds only in-frame clones, not every one. The sample has about 210,000 clones, 88% seen once. Sequences were obtained from peripheral blood. These TCRs come from a man aged 65 to 79 with acute or convalescent COVID-19.

This clone was detected only a few times. CDR3 nucleotides: TGTGCCAGCAGCGACGACAATTATAGCAATCAGCCCCAGCATTTT. Protein product: CASSDDNYSNQPQHF. This sequence joins TRBV28 and TRBJ1-5; unclear D gene. The CDR3 has 15 residues. Trimming pared 6 bases from V and 0 bases from J, leaving 12 bases between. Germline CDR1 MDHEN, CDR2 SYDVKM.

This chain uses TRBV27 with TRBJ2-7; 7 nucleotides agree with TRBD1. Germline CDR1 and CDR2: MNHEY and SMNVEV (reference sequence). The CDR3 consists of 16 residues. Trimming cost V 5 bases and J 1 base; bases outside gene matches: 11. The CDR3 loop reads CASSRTTGTASYEQYF. DNA for the CDR3: TGTGCCAGCAGTCGTACGACCGGGACAGCGTCCTACGAGCAGTACTTC.

This chain connects TRBV14 to TRBJ2-2; D is ambiguous. The germline CDR1 and CDR2 sequences are SGHDN and FVKESK. V was trimmed by 0 bases and J by 6 bases, leaving 17 bases between them. The CDR3 runs to 17 residues. CDR3 sequence (DNA): TGTGCCAGCAGCCAAGATCAGTCAAAACCATTTTCCGGGGAGCTGTTTTTT. Translated, it gives CASSQDQSKPFSGELFF.

This chain joins TRBV21-1 and TRBJ1-5. TRBV21-1 is noted as a pseudogene. This CDR3 spans 15 amino acids. This CDR3 reads CASSKGGGRGQPQHF. CDR3 DNA: TGTGCCAGCAGCAAAGGGGGGGGCCGGGGGCAGCCCCAGCATTTT.

The chain combines TRBV19 with TRBJ1-1; D not certain. CDR1 LNHDA and CDR2 SQIVND come from the germline V gene (reference sequence). This CDR3 has 16 amino acids. The ends were cut back, 7 bases at V and 1 base at J, with 19 bases in the middle. CDR3 amino acids: CASIPAHYGSNTEAFF. In nucleotides, the CDR3 is TGTGCCAGTATTCCCGCCCACTACGGGTCGAACACTGAAGCTTTCTTT.

The chain recombines TRBV28 with TRBJ1-5, with 7 bases identical to TRBD1. CDR1 MDHEN and CDR2 SYDVKM come from the germline V gene. The V gene end was trimmed by 5 bases and the J gene end by 4 bases; junction bases not matched to a gene: 5. The CDR3 runs 14 residues. The CDR3 DNA reads TGTGCCAGCAGTACCGGACAGGCTAATCAGCCCCAGCATTTT. It codes for CASSTGQANQPQHF. Complete variable domain (other parts from reference TRBV28 and TRBJ1-5): DVKVTQSSRYLVKRTGEKVFLECVQDMDHENMFWYRQDPGLGLRLIYFSYDVKMKEKGDIPEGYSVSREKKERFSLILESASTNQTSMYLCASSTGQANQPQHFGDGTRLSIL.

V and J are TRBV6-4 and TRBJ1-2, with D perhaps matching TRBD1 (6 bases). CDR1 and CDR2 from the germline V gene are MRHNA and SNTAGT. The V and J ends lost 6 bases and 4 bases respectively, with 18 bases between them. The CDR3 is 15 amino acids. In DNA form, the CDR3 reads TGTGCCAGCAGCGAACTCCCAGGGGAGAGCTATGGCTACACCTTC. Translating it yields CASSELPGESYGYTF.

This chain links TRBV2 with TRBJ2-2, with D perhaps TRBD2 (5 bases). Germline V gives CDR1 SNHLY, CDR2 FYNNEI. This CDR3 has 16 residues. The V end lost 1 base, the J end lost 5 bases, and 14 bases lay between the germline ends. The CDR3, as DNA: TGTGCCAGCAGTGAAGTTCCGGGATCGCGGACCGGGGAGCTGTTTTTT. Its translation is CASSEVPGSRTGELFF.

The chain has TRBV28 and TRBJ2-2; 7 nucleotides align to TRBD2. CDR1 is MDHEN, CDR2 SYDVKM, per germline. With 3 bases clipped from V and 4 bases from J, the junction kept 5 bases outside the gene matches. This CDR3 is built from 15 residues. DNA of the CDR3: TGTGCCAGCAGTTTCCCGGGAGGTTCCACCGGGGAGCTGTTTTTT. It codes for CASSFPGGSTGELFF.

V and J are TRBV20-1 and TRBJ1-2; D unclear. There are 12 residues in the CDR3. CDR1 and CDR2 from the germline V gene are DFQATT and SNEGSKA (reference sequence). The V end lost 3 bases, the J end lost 1 base, and 6 bases lay between the germline ends. CDR3 in amino acids: CSASSSNYGYTF. CDR3 nucleotide sequence: TGCAGTGCTAGTAGTAGTAACTATGGCTACACCTTC.

This sequence joins TRBV4-2 and TRBJ2-7, with 8 bases that match TRBD2. V was pared by 4 bases and J by 4 bases, with 12 bases of the junction left unmatched. This CDR3 region has 16 residues. From germline, CDR1 is LGHNA and CDR2 YNFKEQ. CDR3 sequence (DNA): TGTGCCAGCAGCCTGATTAGCGGGGACGGGGTATACGAGCAGTACTTC. It yields the protein CASSLISGDGVYEQYF.

The rearrangement links TRBV7-3 to TRBJ2-1; 8 positions agree with TRBD2. The CDR3 extends over 14 amino acids. The junction had 6 bases not matched to a gene; V was cut back by 6 bases and J by 5 bases. CDR1 SGHTA and CDR2 FQGTGA come from the germline V gene. CDR3 region: CASSPSGSNNEQFF. The CDR3 nucleotides are TGTGCCAGCAGTCCGAGCGGGAGCAACAATGAGCAGTTCTTC.

This chain uses TRBV9 with TRBJ1-4, with D unresolved. This CDR3 is 13 amino acids long. Germline V CDR1 and CDR2: SGDLS, YYNGEE. V was shortened by 0 bases and J by 5 bases, with 5 bases between the two germline ends. The CDR3 protein is CASSVDQNEKLFF. CDR3 nucleotides: TGTGCCAGCAGCGTAGACCAGAATGAAAAACTGTTTTTT. The entire variable domain, with the rest obtained from reference TRBV9 and TRBJ1-4, is as follows: DSGVTQTPKHLITATGQRVTLRCSPRSGDLSVYWYQQSLDQGLQFLIQYYNGEERAKGNILERFSAQQFPDLHSELNLSSLELGDSALYFCASSVDQNEKLFFGSGTQLSVL.

This rearrangement joins TRBV27 to TRBJ1-1; 12 bases are a match to TRBD1. Germline V gene lookup returns CDR1 MNHEY and CDR2 SMNVEV (reference sequence). V lost 3 bases, J lost 6 bases, and 11 bases stayed unmatched. This CDR3 contains 17 residues. CDR3 residues: CASSFSRDRGRGSEAFF. DNA for the CDR3: TGTGCCAGCAGTTTTTCCCGGGACAGGGGGCGCGGCTCTGAAGCTTTCTTT.

This chain joins TRBV6-5 and TRBJ2-7; 7 nucleotides agree with TRBD1. V lost 5 bases and J lost 3; bases outside the gene matches: 7. CDR1 and CDR2 (germline): MNHEY, SVGAGI. This CDR3 has 14 amino acids. The CDR3 DNA reads TGTGCCAGCAGTCGACCGGGACAGTACTACGAGCAGTACTTC. It translates to CASSRPGQYYEQYF.

V and J are TRBV30 and TRBJ2-4; tentative D call: TRBD2 (7 bases). The CDR3 is 19 residues long. Trimming took 0 bases from V and 1 from J, leaving 22 bases between them. CDR1 and CDR2 from the germline V gene are GTSNPN and SVGIG (reference sequence). DNA for the CDR3: TGTGCCTGGAGTGTTGGGGGCGGGAGCACAGCGGGGGCCAAAAACATTCAGTACTTC. This gives the protein CAWSVGGGSTAGAKNIQYF.

V is TRBV19 and J is TRBJ2-3; 8 bases match TRBD1. Germline V gene lookup returns CDR1 LNHDA and CDR2 SQIVND (reference sequence). The CDR3 consists of 15 residues. V lost 3 bases, J lost 4 bases, and 6 bases stayed unmatched. The CDR3 DNA follows: TGTGCCAGTAGTATGACCAGGGGGCTCGCAGATACGCAGTATTTT. Translating it yields CASSMTRGLADTQYF.

The V gene is TRBV7-3, the J gene TRBJ2-3, with 14 bases identical to TRBD2. Germline CDR1 reads SGHTA; CDR2 reads FQGTGA. The CDR3 spans 17 residues. The J segment lost 5 bases and the V segment lost 1 base, leaving 5 bases of the junction unmatched. The DNA of the CDR3 is TGTGCCAGCAGCTTAAGGGGACTAGCGGGGGCACGAGATACGCAGTATTTT. It specifies CASSLRGLAGARDTQYF.

This chain joins TRBV10-3 and TRBJ1-1; perhaps TRBD1 as D (6 bases). The CDR3 runs to 15 residues. Germline V gene sequence: CDR1 ENHRY, CDR2 SYGVKD. Trimming left V 4 bases short and J 4 bases short, with 16 bases between. CDR3 sequence: CAISAGGHPGTEAFF. DNA for the CDR3: TGTGCCATCAGTGCGGGGGGCCATCCGGGCACTGAAGCTTTCTTT.